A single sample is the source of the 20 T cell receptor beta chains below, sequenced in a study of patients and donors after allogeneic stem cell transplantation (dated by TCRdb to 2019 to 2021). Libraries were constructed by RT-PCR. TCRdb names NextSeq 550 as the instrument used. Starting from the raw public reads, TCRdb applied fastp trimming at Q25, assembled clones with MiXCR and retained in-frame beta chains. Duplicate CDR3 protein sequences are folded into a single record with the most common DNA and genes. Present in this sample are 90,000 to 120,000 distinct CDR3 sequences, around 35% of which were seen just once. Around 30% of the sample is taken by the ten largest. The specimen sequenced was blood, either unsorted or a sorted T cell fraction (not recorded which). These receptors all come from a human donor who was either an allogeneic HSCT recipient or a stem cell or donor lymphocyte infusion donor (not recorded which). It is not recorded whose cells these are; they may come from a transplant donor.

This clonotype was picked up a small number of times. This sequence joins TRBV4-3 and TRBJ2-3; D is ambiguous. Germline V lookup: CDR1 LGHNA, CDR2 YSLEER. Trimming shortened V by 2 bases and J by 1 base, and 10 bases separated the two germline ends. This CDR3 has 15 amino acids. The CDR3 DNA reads TGCGCCAGCAGCCAAAGACCCGCAGGCACAGATACGCAGTATTTT. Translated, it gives CASSQRPAGTDTQYF.

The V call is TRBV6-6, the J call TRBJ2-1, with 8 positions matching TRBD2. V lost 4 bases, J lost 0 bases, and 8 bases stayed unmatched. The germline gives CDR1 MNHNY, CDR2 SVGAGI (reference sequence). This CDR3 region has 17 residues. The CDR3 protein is CASSLRLAPSSYNEQFF. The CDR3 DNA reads TGTGCCAGCAGTTTAAGACTAGCGCCTAGCTCCTACAATGAGCAGTTCTTC.

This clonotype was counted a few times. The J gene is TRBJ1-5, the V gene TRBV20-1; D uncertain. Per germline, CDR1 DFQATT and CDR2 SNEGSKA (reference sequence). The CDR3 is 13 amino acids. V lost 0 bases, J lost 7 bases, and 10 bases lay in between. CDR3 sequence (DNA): TGCAGTGCTAGAGACAACAGCGTCCAGCCCCAGCATTTT. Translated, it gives CSARDNSVQPQHF.

The CDR3 reads CASSFGADTQYF. The DNA for the CDR3 is TGTGCCAGCAGCTTTGGAGCAGATACGCAGTATTTT. This rearrangement joins TRBV7-9 to TRBJ2-3; D is undetermined. From germline, CDR1 is SEHNR and CDR2 FQNEAQ (reference sequence). V lost 3 bases, J lost 4 bases, and 5 bases lay in between. The CDR3 length is 12 residues.

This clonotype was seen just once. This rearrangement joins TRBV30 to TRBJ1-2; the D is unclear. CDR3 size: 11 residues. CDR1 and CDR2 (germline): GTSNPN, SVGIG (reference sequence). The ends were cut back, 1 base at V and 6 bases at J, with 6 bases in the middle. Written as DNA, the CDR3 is TGTGCCTGGAGTGAGGCAGATGGCTACACCTTC. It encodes CAWSEADGYTF.

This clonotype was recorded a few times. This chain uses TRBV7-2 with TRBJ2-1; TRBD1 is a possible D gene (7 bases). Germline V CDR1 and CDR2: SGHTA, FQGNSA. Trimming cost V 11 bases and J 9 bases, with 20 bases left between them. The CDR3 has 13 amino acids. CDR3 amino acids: CAVRLAGGTEQFF. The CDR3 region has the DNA TGTGCCGTCCGATTGGCAGGGGGGACTGAGCAGTTCTTC.

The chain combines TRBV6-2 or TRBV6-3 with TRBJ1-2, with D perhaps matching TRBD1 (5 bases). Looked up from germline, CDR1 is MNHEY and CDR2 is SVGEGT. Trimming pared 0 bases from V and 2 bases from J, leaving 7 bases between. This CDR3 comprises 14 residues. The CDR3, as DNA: TGTGCCAGCAGTTACTCATCAGGGAACTATGGCTACACCTTC. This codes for CASSYSSGNYGYTF.

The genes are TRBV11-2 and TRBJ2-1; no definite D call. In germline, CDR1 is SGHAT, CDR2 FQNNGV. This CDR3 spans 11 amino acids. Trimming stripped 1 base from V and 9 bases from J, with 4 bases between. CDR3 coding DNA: TGTGCCAGCAGCTTAGCTCCTGAGCAGTTCTTC. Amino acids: CASSLAPEQFF.

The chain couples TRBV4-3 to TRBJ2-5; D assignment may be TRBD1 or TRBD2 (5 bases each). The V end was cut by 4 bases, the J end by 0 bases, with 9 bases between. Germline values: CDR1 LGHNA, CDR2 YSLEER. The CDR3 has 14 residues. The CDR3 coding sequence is TGCGCCAGCAGCCTCAGGGAGTACCAAGAGACCCAGTACTTC. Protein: CASSLREYQETQYF.

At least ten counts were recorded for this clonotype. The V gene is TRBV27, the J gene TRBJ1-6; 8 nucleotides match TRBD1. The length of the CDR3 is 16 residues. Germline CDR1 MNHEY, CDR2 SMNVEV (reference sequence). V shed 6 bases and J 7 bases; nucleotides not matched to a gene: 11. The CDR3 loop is CASSRFWTGLNSPLHF. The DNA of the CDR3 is TGTGCCAGCAGCCGCTTTTGGACAGGGTTAAATTCACCCCTCCACTTT.

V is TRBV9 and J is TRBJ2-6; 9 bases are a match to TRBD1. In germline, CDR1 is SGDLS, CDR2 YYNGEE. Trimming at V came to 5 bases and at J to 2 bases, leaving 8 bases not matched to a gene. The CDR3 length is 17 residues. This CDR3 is CASRGTGIVPGANVLTF. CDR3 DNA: TGTGCCAGCAGAGGGACAGGGATCGTGCCTGGGGCCAACGTCCTGACTTTC. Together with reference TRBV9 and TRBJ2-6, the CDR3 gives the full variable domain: DSGVTQTPKHLITATGQRVTLRCSPRSGDLSVYWYQQSLDQGLQFLIQYYNGEERAKGNILERFSAQQFPDLHSELNLSSLELGDSALYFCASRGTGIVPGANVLTFGAGSRLTVL.

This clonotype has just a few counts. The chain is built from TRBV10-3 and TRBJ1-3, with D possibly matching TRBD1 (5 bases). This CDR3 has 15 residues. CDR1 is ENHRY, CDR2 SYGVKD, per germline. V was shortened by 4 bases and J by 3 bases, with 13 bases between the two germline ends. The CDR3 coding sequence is TGTGCCATCAGTGGTTCAGGGAGAAGTGGAAACACCATATATTTT. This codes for CAISGSGRSGNTIYF.

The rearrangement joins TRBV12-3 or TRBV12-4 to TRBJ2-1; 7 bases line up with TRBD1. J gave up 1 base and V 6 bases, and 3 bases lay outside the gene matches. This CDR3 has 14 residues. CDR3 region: CASRRTGSYNEQFF. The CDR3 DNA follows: TGTGCCAGCAGGAGGACAGGATCCTACAATGAGCAGTTCTTC.

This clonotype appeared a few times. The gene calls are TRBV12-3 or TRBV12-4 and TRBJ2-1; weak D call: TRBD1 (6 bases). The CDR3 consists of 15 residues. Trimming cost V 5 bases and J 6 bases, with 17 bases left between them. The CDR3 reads CASSTRQAGSNEQFF. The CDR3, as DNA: TGTGCCAGCAGTACCCGACAGGCTGGGAGCAATGAGCAGTTCTTC.

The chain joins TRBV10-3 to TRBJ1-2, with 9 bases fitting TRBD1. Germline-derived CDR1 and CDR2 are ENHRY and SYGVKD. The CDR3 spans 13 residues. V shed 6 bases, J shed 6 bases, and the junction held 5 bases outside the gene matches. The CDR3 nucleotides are TGTGCCATCAGAAAGACAGGGGGAGATGGCTACACCTTC. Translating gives CAIRKTGGDGYTF.

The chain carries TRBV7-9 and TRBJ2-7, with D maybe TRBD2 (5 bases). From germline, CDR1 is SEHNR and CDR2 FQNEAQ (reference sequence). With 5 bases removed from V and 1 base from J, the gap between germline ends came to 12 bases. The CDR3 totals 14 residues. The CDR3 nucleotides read TGTGCCAGCAGCGTGGACTTAAAATCCTACGAGCAGTACTTC. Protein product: CASSVDLKSYEQYF.

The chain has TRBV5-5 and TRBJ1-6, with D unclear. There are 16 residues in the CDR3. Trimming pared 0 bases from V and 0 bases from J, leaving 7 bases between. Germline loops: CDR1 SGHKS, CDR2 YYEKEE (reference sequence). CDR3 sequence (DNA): TGTGCCAGCAGCTTGGGTTTGATCTCCTATAATTCACCCCTCCACTTT. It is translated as CASSLGLISYNSPLHF.

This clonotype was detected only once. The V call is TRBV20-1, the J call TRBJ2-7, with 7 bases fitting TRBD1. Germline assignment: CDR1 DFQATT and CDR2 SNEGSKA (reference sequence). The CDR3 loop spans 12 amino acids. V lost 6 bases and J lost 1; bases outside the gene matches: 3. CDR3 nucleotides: TGCAGTGCCCTGACAGGGTCCTACGAGCAGTACTTC. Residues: CSALTGSYEQYF.

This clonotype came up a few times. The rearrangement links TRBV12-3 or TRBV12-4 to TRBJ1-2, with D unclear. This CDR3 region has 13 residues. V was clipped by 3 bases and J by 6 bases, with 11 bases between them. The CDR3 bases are TGTGCCAGCAGTTTGCAGCCAGACAATGGCTACACCTTC. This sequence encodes CASSLQPDNGYTF.

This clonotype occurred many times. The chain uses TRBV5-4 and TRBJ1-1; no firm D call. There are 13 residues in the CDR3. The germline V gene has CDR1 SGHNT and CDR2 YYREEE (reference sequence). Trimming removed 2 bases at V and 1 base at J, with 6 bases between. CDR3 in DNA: TGTGCCAGCAGCTTAGCAGGGAACACTGAAGCTTTCTTT. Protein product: CASSLAGNTEAFF.